A selection of T cell receptor beta chains follows, all from one sample in a study of T cell responses to AZD1222 COVID-19 vaccine. TCRdb keeps only in-frame clones here, not all; method: immunoSEQ multiplex PCR. The repertoire holds 80,000 to 90,000 clones, with 70% to 90% as singletons. Source: peripheral blood, taken 28 days after the second AZD1222 dose. All receptors come from an adult who received the AZD1222 COVID-19 vaccine. Both conserved end residues are trimmed from each CDR3.

v_call	cdr3_aa
TRBV5-1	ASSLSGLALSSYEQY
TRBV29-1	SVWVLNEQF
TRBV6-1	ASSDTGYNSPLH
TRBV19	ASSRQRGDAEKLF
TRBV30	ASIHRATNTEAF
TRBV19	ASSMGAYEQY
TRBV7-9	ASSTGTAGYT
TRBV29-1	SVEPGPAYEQY
TRBV29-1	SAPTGNYGYT
TRBV5-5	ASSPAGTGNSPLH